The rows below give T cell receptor beta chains drawn from one sample of a study of beta chain features in type 1 diabetes. The repertoire was sequenced with immunoSEQ multiplex PCR; TCRdb's copy has only in-frame clones and lacks some. The data contain about 620,000 clones, around a sixth of them singletons. Sequenced input: naive CD4+ T cells from blood. The source of these receptors is a man between 18 and 29 years old in good health. Both conserved end residues are part of each CDR3. The D gene is left open where the match is weak. Size is stated for part of the rows, as once, few or many counts, or as a class when the clone is expanded.

d_gene	abundance	j_gene	len	v_gene	CDR3nt	CDR3aa
.	.	TRBJ1-1	14	TRBV7-3	TGTGCCAGCAGCTCAGGACAGCCGAACACTGAAGCTTTCTTT	CASSSGQPNTEAFF
.	.	TRBJ1-2	15	TRBV5-4	TGTGCCAGCAGCTTGGGAACAGGGACTATCTATGGCTACACCTTC	CASSLGTGTIYGYTF
.	.	TRBJ2-3	13	TRBV15	TGTGCCACCAGCAGAGATTCCGGGGCCACGCAGTATTTT	CATSRDSGATQYF
TRBD2	few	TRBJ2-7	14	TRBV19	TGTGCCAGTAGTATGATAACTAGCGGGAGCGAGCAGTACTTC	CASSMITSGSEQYF
TRBD2	.	TRBJ2-5	17	TRBV9	TGTGCCAGCAGCGTAGCTGCACTAGCGGGAGACCAAGAGACCCAGTACTTC	CASSVAALAGDQETQYF
.	few	TRBJ1-2	15	TRBV7-2	TGTGCCAGCAGCTTAGTGTGGCAGACCAACTATGGCTACACCTTC	CASSLVWQTNYGYTF
TRBD2	.	TRBJ2-7	16	TRBV9	TGTGCCAGCAGCCCAGGGGTTAGCGGGAGGGGATACGAGCAGTACTTC	CASSPGVSGRGYEQYF
.	.	TRBJ2-1	14	TRBV29-1	TGCAGCGTTTCCCGAACAAGGAATAACAATGAGCAGTTCTTC	CSVSRTRNNNEQFF
.	.	TRBJ1-1	16	TRBV21-1	TGTGCCAGCAGCAAATTGGGGCACAGGGGGTGTACTGAAGCTTTCTTT	CASSKLGHRGCTEAFF
.	.	TRBJ2-5	15	TRBV28	TGTGCCAGCAGTTTGGTCAGTTTAGGACGGGAGACCCAGTACTTC	CASSLVSLGRETQYF
TRBD2	.	TRBJ2-1	19	TRBV4-3	TGCGCCAGCAGCCGACGACTAGCGGGAGGCCCCTTCTCCTACAATGAGCAGTTCTTC	CASSRRLAGGPFSYNEQFF
.	.	TRBJ1-4	17	TRBV30	TGTGCCTGGAGCCCCTTGGGGTACGCTGCAACTAATGAAAAACTGTTTTTT	CAWSPLGYAATNEKLFF
TRBD1	few	TRBJ2-1	16	TRBV25-1	TGTGCCAGCAGTGAACACCCCGGGACAGGGGCCAATGAGCAGTTCTTC	CASSEHPGTGANEQFF
TRBD2	.	TRBJ2-7	14	TRBV18	TGTGCCAGCTCACCACCGGGGAGGGGCTACGAGCAGTACTTC	CASSPPGRGYEQYF
.	few	TRBJ2-5	12	TRBV29-1	TGCAGCGTTAGGACGGACCAAGAGACCCAGTACTTC	CSVRTDQETQYF
TRBD1	few	TRBJ1-3	16	TRBV18	TGTGCCAGCTCAGCAGACAGGGGCTTGTCCGGAAACACCATATATTTT	CASSADRGLSGNTIYF
.	.	TRBJ1-3	14	TRBV27	TGTGCCAGCAGTTTTGGGAGCTCTGGAAACACCATATATTTT	CASSFGSSGNTIYF
.	.	TRBJ1-2	12	TRBV10-3	TGTGCCGGTGGTTGGGATGGGGCTGGCTACACCTTC	CAGGWDGAGYTF
.	few	TRBJ2-3	14	TRBV10-2	TGCGCCAGCCCCGTACCTGACAGCACAGATACGCAGTATTTT	CASPVPDSTDTQYF
.	few	TRBJ1-4	15	TRBV7-2	TGTGCCAGCAGCTTAGGTCGGGGGCGCGGGGAAAAACTGTTTTTT	CASSLGRGRGEKLFF
.	.	TRBJ1-1	16	TRBV7-2	TGTGCCAGCAGCTTAGCTGGGAGCGCTGGTCGGACTGAAGCTTTCTTT	CASSLAGSAGRTEAFF
.	.	TRBJ1-6	17	TRBV9	TGTGCCAGCAGCGGACCCCGAGCGGTGGGGGCAAATTCACCCCTCCACTTT	CASSGPRAVGANSPLHF
TRBD1	few	TRBJ2-5	13	TRBV10-3	TGTGCCACCGGGGCAGGGGGCCAAGAGACCCAGTACTTC	CATGAGGQETQYF
TRBD2	few	TRBJ2-5	16	TRBV5-1	TGCGCCAGCAGCTTGGCGGCTAGCGGGGGACAAGAGACCCAGTACTTC	CASSLAASGGQETQYF
.	few	TRBJ2-7	14	TRBV28	TGTGCCAGCAGTCCACGACTAGTTACCCACGAGCAGTACTTC	CASSPRLVTHEQYF
.	few	TRBJ1-5	15	TRBV7-2	TGTGCCAGCAGCTTAGCGTTAGGGGACCGACAGCCCCAGCATTTT	CASSLALGDRQPQHF
TRBD1	.	TRBJ1-5	16	TRBV4-2	TGTGCCAGCAGCCGCCAGCCAGGGGGTAGCAATCAGCCCCAGCATTTT	CASSRQPGGSNQPQHF
.	few	TRBJ2-7	14	TRBV5-4	TGTGCCAGCAGCCATGTGAAGAGCTCCTACGAGCAGTACTTC	CASSHVKSSYEQYF
TRBD1	.	TRBJ2-7	16	TRBV15	TGTGCCACCAGCAGAGTCCCCCGGACAGGGCCCCACGAGCAGTACTTC	CATSRVPRTGPHEQYF
.	few	TRBJ1-1	15	TRBV4-3	TGCGCCAGCAGCCAAGGTCAGCCTATGAACACTGAAGCTTTCTTT	CASSQGQPMNTEAFF
.	few	TRBJ2-7	13	TRBV6-6	TGTGCCAGCAGGTCAGGAGGGAAATACGAGCAGTACTTC	CASRSGGKYEQYF
TRBD1	few	TRBJ2-7	14	TRBV30	TGTGCCTGGAGTGCCGGGACAGGGAGGCACGAGCAGTACTTC	CAWSAGTGRHEQYF
TRBD2	few	TRBJ2-7	15	TRBV29-1	TGCAGCGTCCTCCCAGGGTCGGGGGGGGCCTACGAGCAGTACTTC	CSVLPGSGGAYEQYF
.	few	TRBJ2-7	14	TRBV6-4	TGTGCCAGCATGTCCCCCGACAGAGCCTACGAGCAGTACTTC	CASMSPDRAYEQYF
TRBD1	few	TRBJ2-3	16	TRBV15	TGTGCCACCAGCAAAGATCAGGGGGCCGGGACAGATACGCAGTATTTT	CATSKDQGAGTDTQYF
TRBD1	few	TRBJ1-2	16	TRBV25-1	TGTGCCAGCAGTGAAGGGAGGGGGCGCGGAAACTATGGCTACACCTTC	CASSEGRGRGNYGYTF
.	few	TRBJ2-7	14	TRBV28	TGTGCCAGCAGTTTGCAGGACGTGGCCTACGAGCAGTACTTC	CASSLQDVAYEQYF
.	few	TRBJ1-5	12	TRBV28	TGTGCCAGCACTCGAAGAGATCAGCCCCAGCATTTT	CASTRRDQPQHF
.	once	TRBJ1-1	13	TRBV15	TGTGCCACCAGCAGAGGACGGGATACTGAAGCTTTCTTT	CATSRGRDTEAFF
.	.	TRBJ2-3	11	TRBV30	TGTGCCTGGTCTGAGTCAGATACGCAGTATTTT	CAWSESDTQYF
.	.	TRBJ1-5	14	TRBV7-2	TGTGCCAGCAGCCGTACAGGGCAGAATCAGCCCCAGCATTTT	CASSRTGQNQPQHF
.	.	TRBJ2-1	11	TRBV7-2	TGTGCCAGCAACCTAGCTGCTGAGCAGTTCTTC	CASNLAAEQFF
.	once	TRBJ1-5	14	TRBV18	TGTGCCAGCTCACCGGGTGGTGGCAATCAGCCCCAGCATTTT	CASSPGGGNQPQHF
.	.	TRBJ1-2	13	TRBV12-5	TGTGCTAGTGGTTTGGGACGTAACTATGGCTACACCTTC	CASGLGRNYGYTF
.	few	TRBJ2-1	15	TRBV5-1	TGCGCCAGCAGCCGAGGAACCGAAAGATACAATGAGCAGTTCTTC	CASSRGTERYNEQFF
TRBD1	few	TRBJ2-1	15	TRBV7-2	TGTGCCAGCAGGGATCCGGGACAGGGGTACAATGAGCAGTTCTTC	CASRDPGQGYNEQFF
TRBD1	.	TRBJ1-4	19	TRBV4-3	TGCGCCAGCAGCCAAGATCTAGGACAGGGGGCTTCTGCTAATGAAAAACTGTTTTTT	CASSQDLGQGASANEKLFF
.	once	TRBJ1-2	12	TRBV6-5	TGTGCCAGCAGTTACGGCAGTTATGGCTACACCTTC	CASSYGSYGYTF
.	few	TRBJ1-1	13	TRBV5-1	TGCGCCAGCAGCTTTCGCTCGAACACTGAAGCTTTCTTT	CASSFRSNTEAFF
.	.	TRBJ1-2	15	TRBV6-5	TGTGCCAGCAGGGTACGCGAAGGGTGGGACTATGGCTACACCTTC	CASRVREGWDYGYTF
TRBD1	few	TRBJ1-6	14	TRBV28	TGTGCCAGCAGCAAGACAGGGGGCACGGCACCCCTCCACTTT	CASSKTGGTAPLHF
.	few	TRBJ2-1	17	TRBV4-1	TGCGCCAGCAGCCAAGATTCGCGGAATCCACTCTACAATGAGCAGTTCTTC	CASSQDSRNPLYNEQFF
.	few	TRBJ2-5	13	TRBV25-1	TGTGCCAGCAGTGGAGATATAGCGGAGACCCAGTACTTC	CASSGDIAETQYF
.	.	TRBJ2-4	14	TRBV5-4	TGTGCCAGCAGCTTTACGCAGGCTGGAAACATTCAGTACTTC	CASSFTQAGNIQYF